This T cell receptor (beta chain) was obtained from a study of T-cell memory formation after mild COVID-19. Whole-study context: The TCR clusters were mostly specific to one donor.

This clonotype was counted only a few times. Its specificity is unknown. V gave up 6 bases and J gave up 0 bases, with 15 bases separating them. Per the germline V gene, CDR1 is GTSNPN and CDR2 is SVGIG (reference sequence). This CDR3 has 15 amino acids. UMIs and sample barcodes were carried by the TCR alpha and TCR beta cDNA libraries that 5'RACE produced using constant-segment primers. A single record per CDR3 protein comes from TCRdb applying MiXCR to the 5' RACE reads. This table has fewer than 700,000 distinct CDR3 sequences, roughly 18% appearing once. Study-level findings and limits: Cross-reactive memory apparently joined, as some responding clones appeared in pre-infection memory.

Sequenced material: PBMCs or a T cell subset sorted from them (not recorded which). The origin of this receptor is an adult woman who had mild COVID-19 (a few samples of this study predate the infection). Cell type and time point are not known. The rearrangement uses TRBV30 and TRBJ1-3; tentatively, D is TRBD1 (5 bases). The CDR3 region is CACAGRGGSGNTIYF. In DNA form, the CDR3 reads TGTGCCTGTGCGGGGAGGGGTGGCTCTGGAAACACCATATATTTT.